The 12 T cell receptor beta chains given below trace back to one sample, sequenced in a study of Ad26.COV2.S vaccination and SARS-CoV-2 variants. Sequenced by immunoSEQ multiplex PCR; TCRdb stores in-frame clones only, minus some. The sample includes 240,000 or so clones, 85% to 90% of them seen just once. Indicated treatment: approximately 18 received Ad26.COV2.S at low or high dose, single or two shots; several received placebo; per-sample allocation not given. Repertoires come from day 63 after the first vaccine or placebo injection. The specimen was peripheral blood, collected in a trial of Ad26.COV2.S vaccine versus placebo. These receptors were collected from a person between 18 and 65 years old who received the Ad26.COV2.S COVID-19 vaccine or a placebo.

The chain uses TRBV11-2 and TRBJ2-5, with 10 bases lining up with TRBD2. The trim removed 1 base at V and 2 bases at J, leaving 4 bases unmatched. CDR3 size: 16 residues. From germline, CDR1 is SGHAT and CDR2 FQNNGV. The CDR3 DNA follows: TGTGCCAGCAGCTTAGGGACTAGCGGTTTACAAGAGACCCAGTACTTC. It encodes CASSLGTSGLQETQYF.

Concerning this clone itself: Other DNA sequences from this sample encode an identical CDR3 as well. The rearrangement joins TRBV7-3 to TRBJ2-3, with a tentative D call TRBD1 (6 bases). The CDR3 is 15 residues long. V gave up 2 bases and J gave up 1 base, with 10 bases separating them. Germline CDR1 SGHTA, CDR2 FQGTGA. The CDR3 sequence: CASSLSGAGTDTQYF. The DNA for the CDR3 is TGTGCCAGCAGCTTATCAGGGGCGGGCACAGATACGCAGTATTTT.

The chain carries TRBV19 and TRBJ2-3, with 7 bases aligning to TRBD1. The ends lost 4 bases at V and 3 bases at J; junction bases unmatched: 4. CDR1 is LNHDA, CDR2 SQIVND, per germline (reference sequence). This CDR3 is 14 amino acids long. The DNA of the CDR3 is TGTGCCAGTAGTAAACAGGGGATTACAGATACGCAGTATTTT. Protein sequence: CASSKQGITDTQYF. The variable domain in full, with the rest retrieved from reference TRBV19 and TRBJ2-3, is DGGITQSPKYLFRKEGQNVTLSCEQNLNHDAMYWYRQDPGQGLRLIYYSQIVNDFQKGDIAEGYSVSREKKESFPLTVTSAQKNPTAFYLCASSKQGITDTQYFGPGTRLTVL.

The V gene is TRBV7-2, the J gene TRBJ1-2; D call uncertain. The CDR3 has 14 residues. The V and J ends lost 5 bases and 5 bases respectively, with 15 bases between them. The germline gives CDR1 SGHTA, CDR2 FQGNSA. CDR3 DNA: TGTGCCAGCAGCACCCCCGGATCGGGTTATGGCTACACCTTC. It yields the protein CASSTPGSGYGYTF. Based on the CDR3 plus reference TRBV7-2 and TRBJ1-2, the full variable domain is GAGVSQSPSNKVTEKGKDVELRCDPISGHTALYWYRQSLGQGLEFLIYFQGNSAPDKSGLPSDRFSAERTGGSVSTLTIQRTQQEDSAVYLCASSTPGSGYGYTFGSGTRLTVV.

The rearrangement uses TRBV18 and TRBJ1-5; D perhaps matches TRBD1 (5 bases). V was shortened by 4 bases and J by 2 bases, with 12 bases between the two germline ends. The CDR3 spans 15 residues. The germline V gene encodes CDR1 KGHSH and CDR2 LQKENI. The chain's CDR3 is CASSLEGTGNQPQHF. The CDR3 nucleotides are TGTGCCAGCTCACTAGAAGGGACGGGCAATCAGCCCCAGCATTTT.

This chain uses TRBV29-1 with TRBJ2-2; tentatively, D is TRBD2 (5 bases). CDR3 length: 13 residues. V shed 7 bases and J shed 5 bases, with 14 bases lying between them. Germline V gives CDR1 SQVTM, CDR2 ANQGSEA. The CDR3 nucleotides are TGCAGCGGGCACCGGGGTGGAACCGGGGAGCTGTTTTTT. It translates to CSGHRGGTGELFF.

A single count supports this clone. The chain links TRBV12-3 or TRBV12-4 to TRBJ2-7; D is undetermined. The CDR3 sequence is 13 residues long. Trimming took off 5 bases at V and 9 bases at J, with 17 bases between the two ends. DNA of the CDR3: TGTGCCAGCAGTCTTACCCCCCCCTATGTGCAGTACTTC. Protein product: CASSLTPPYVQYF.

The chain uses TRBV19 and TRBJ2-7, with no clear D. V was shortened by 3 bases and J by 0 bases, with 9 bases between the two germline ends. The germline gives CDR1 LNHDA, CDR2 SQIVND (reference sequence). The CDR3 contains 14 residues. As DNA, the CDR3 is TGTGCCAGTAGTATCGGTGGGGACTCCTACGAGCAGTACTTC. Translated: CASSIGGDSYEQYF.

The chain links TRBV7-9 to TRBJ1-1; TRBD1 matches 8 bases. Germline V gene lookup returns CDR1 SEHNR and CDR2 FQNEAQ (reference sequence). V dropped 2 bases and J dropped 1; count of bases not matched to a gene: 12. This CDR3 is built from 18 residues. CDR3 coding DNA: TGTGCCAGCAGCTTACGGGGCAGGGGGCTAACTACGAACACTGAAGCTTTCTTT. It specifies CASSLRGRGLTTNTEAFF.

This chain joins TRBV30 and TRBJ2-3, with 8 bases matching TRBD1. Germline assignment: CDR1 GTSNPN and CDR2 SVGIG (reference sequence). V was pared by 2 bases and J by 3 bases, with 7 bases of the junction left unmatched. CDR3 size: 15 residues. This CDR3 is CAWSPGQGSTDTQYF. The CDR3 coding sequence is TGTGCCTGGAGTCCCGGACAGGGAAGTACAGATACGCAGTATTTT.

This rearrangement joins TRBV5-1 to TRBJ2-3, with D possibly TRBD2 on 6 matching bases. Looked up from germline, CDR1 is SGHRS and CDR2 is YFSETQ. V was clipped by 4 bases and J by 0 bases, with 12 bases between them. The CDR3 loop spans 15 amino acids. CDR3 nucleotides: TGCGCCAGCAGCCGCCGGGACTTCAGCACAGATACGCAGTATTTT. The encoded protein is CASSRRDFSTDTQYF.

A word on this clone: Other DNA variants within this sample encode the same CDR3. The V gene is TRBV15, the J gene TRBJ1-5; D not resolved. The CDR3 is 12 amino acids. Looked up from germline, CDR1 is LNHNV and CDR2 is YYDKDF (reference sequence). Deletions cut 0 bases from V and 5 bases from J, with 2 bases between. CDR3 coding DNA: TGTGCCACCAGCAGAGATGATCAGCCCCAGCATTTT. It specifies CATSRDDQPQHF.